Listed here are 7 T cell receptor beta chains from one sample, sequenced in a study of blood T cell repertoires in COVID-19. The protocol was immunoSEQ multiplex PCR, while the TCRdb copy is restricted to in-frame clones and leaves out a portion. In the table there are over 100,000 clones, roughly 83% of which are singletons. The sample consisted of peripheral blood. The receptors shown here come from a woman in her 70s with acute or convalescent COVID-19.

The sample holds a few counts of this clone. The CDR3 here is CATSDLLDTQYF. DNA for the CDR3: TGTGCCACCAGTGATTTGCTGGATACGCAGTATTTT. The rearrangement joins TRBV24-1 to TRBJ2-3; no reliable D call. The length of the CDR3 is 12 residues. V was trimmed by 0 bases and J by 6 bases, leaving 3 bases between them. CDR1 and CDR2 (germline): KGHDR, SFDVKD.

The V call is TRBV6-5, the J call TRBJ2-5; tentatively, D is TRBD1 (5 bases). CDR1 is MNHEY, CDR2 SVGAGI, per germline. V lost 0 bases and J lost 4, with 9 bases in between. The CDR3 loop spans 14 amino acids. The CDR3 sequence is CASSYSQGPETQYF. CDR3 in DNA: TGTGCCAGCAGTTACTCGCAGGGCCCAGAGACCCAGTACTTC.

CDR3 DNA sequence: TGTGCCACCAGCAGAGATAGCGGTGAGCAGTTCTTC. This codes for CATSRDSGEQFF. The V gene is TRBV15, the J gene TRBJ2-1, with D possibly matching TRBD2 (6 bases). V was pared by 0 bases and J by 9 bases, with 6 bases between. There are 12 residues in the CDR3. CDR1 is LNHNV and CDR2 is YYDKDF in the germline V gene (reference sequence).

The gene calls are TRBV6-5 and TRBJ2-1, with 7 positions matching TRBD2. There are 14 residues in the CDR3. With V trimmed by 6 bases and J by 6 bases, 8 bases remained unmatched. The germline gives CDR1 MNHEY, CDR2 SVGAGI. This CDR3 is CASRPLGEGNEQFF. CDR3 bases: TGTGCCAGCAGACCCCTGGGGGAGGGCAATGAGCAGTTCTTC.

The chain uses TRBV5-1 and TRBJ2-2; 9 bases match TRBD2. CDR1 and CDR2 (germline): SGHRS, YFSETQ. The CDR3 totals 15 residues. The DNA for the CDR3 is TGCGCAACCACAGCTAGCGGGACGAGCACCGGGGAGCTGTTTTTT. Amino acids: CATTASGTSTGELFF. The whole variable domain, remainder taken from reference TRBV5-1 and TRBJ2-2, is KAGVTQTPRYLIKTRGQQVTLSCSPISGHRSVSWYQQTPGQGLQFLFEYFSETQRNKGNFPGRFSGRQFSNSRSEMNVSTLELGDSALYLCATTASGTSTGELFFGEGSRLTVL.

This chain connects TRBV29-1 to TRBJ1-2; D unclear. The length of the CDR3 is 11 residues. Germline V gives CDR1 SQVTM, CDR2 ANQGSEA. V was cut by 3 bases and J by 4 bases, with 6 bases left in between. CDR3 residues: CSVDGGYGYTF. CDR3 nucleotides: TGCAGCGTTGACGGAGGCTATGGCTACACCTTC.

The CDR3 loop is CATISDTGELFF. CDR3 in DNA: TGTGCCACCATATCCGACACCGGGGAGCTGTTTTTT. This chain links TRBV24-1 with TRBJ2-2; D is unclear. Trimming removed 8 bases at V and 3 bases at J, with 6 bases between. The CDR3 covers 12 residues. Looked up from germline, CDR1 is KGHDR and CDR2 is SFDVKD.